Listed below are T cell receptor beta chains from one sample, sequenced in a study of PD-L1 blockade in urothelial cancer. The repertoire was sequenced with immunoSEQ multiplex PCR; TCRdb's copy has only in-frame clones and lacks some. The table records about 90,000 clones, 90% to 95% of them present only once. The input for sequencing was PBMCs, taken around atezolizumab (anti-PD-L1) treatment. The source of these receptors is a man in his fifties or sixties with urothelial cancer. Each CDR3 is given with its conserved first and last residue. A D gene is named only where the DNA matches it firmly. Clone size is shown for a subset of rows, as once, few, many or a class of expanded clone.

size	J	V	D	DNA	CDR3
.	TRBJ1-1	TRBV19	TRBD1	TGTGCCAGTAACGGACAGGGCAGCACTGAAGCTTTCTTT	CASNGQGSTEAFF
once	TRBJ2-3	TRBV5-4	TRBD1	TGTGCCAGCAGCTTGGCGGACAGGGCGACAGATACGCAGTATTTT	CASSLADRATDTQYF
.	TRBJ2-1	TRBV7-9	TRBD2	TGTGCCAGCAGCCATCTGACTAGCGGGAGTTCTTACAATGAGCAGTTCTTC	CASSHLTSGSSYNEQFF
.	TRBJ2-5	TRBV5-1	TRBD2	TGCGCCAGCAGCCCTGGGGGAGCGGGGGGAGAGACCCAGTACTTC	CASSPGGAGGETQYF
.	TRBJ2-1	TRBV11-2	.	TGTGCCAGCAGCTTAGAGCAGGAGGGTGAGCAGTTCTTC	CASSLEQEGEQFF
few	TRBJ2-5	TRBV9	.	TGTGCCAGCAGCAGGACCAGGGGTTCAGAGACCCAGTACTTC	CASSRTRGSETQYF
.	TRBJ1-5	TRBV7-2	TRBD1	TGTGCCAGCAGCTTATTCAGGGGGCAGGGGCAGCCCCAGCATTTT	CASSLFRGQGQPQHF
.	TRBJ2-2	TRBV4-3	.	TGCGCCAGCAGCCAAGCCCTTACAGACACCGGGGAGCTGTTTTTT	CASSQALTDTGELFF
.	TRBJ1-4	TRBV2	.	TGTGCCAGCGGCCGGGATGGGGGCCGGAATGAAAAACTGTTTTTT	CASGRDGGRNEKLFF
.	TRBJ1-4	TRBV27	.	TGTGCCAGCAGTTTATCCGGATCCCCAGGGAATGAAAAACTGTTTTTT	CASSLSGSPGNEKLFF
.	TRBJ2-2	TRBV9	TRBD2	TGTGCCAGCAGCCCGGGACTAGCGGGGGGGCCGGTCACCGGGGAGCTGTTTTTT	CASSPGLAGGPVTGELFF
.	TRBJ1-2	TRBV27	.	TGTGCCAGCAGTGTACAGGGTAGCTATGGCTACACCTTC	CASSVQGSYGYTF
.	TRBJ1-5	TRBV6-5	.	TGTGCCAGCAGTTACTTGGGGGCTCGCCAGCCCCAGCATTTT	CASSYLGARQPQHF
.	TRBJ2-1	TRBV7-2	TRBD1	TGTGCCAGCAGCTTACGCAAAGGGGGCCTTCACAATGAGCAGTTCTTC	CASSLRKGGLHNEQFF
.	TRBJ2-2	TRBV4-3	.	TGCGCCAGCAGCCAAGTGACAGCGAACACCGGGGAGCTGTTTTTT	CASSQVTANTGELFF
few	TRBJ1-4	TRBV19	.	TGTGCCAGTAGAACCGGACAGACAACTAATGAAAAACTGTTTTTT	CASRTGQTTNEKLFF
few	TRBJ2-7	TRBV9	.	TGTGCCAGCAGCGCCCTTGACAATCGGGGTTACGAGCAGTACTTC	CASSALDNRGYEQYF
.	TRBJ2-4	TRBV7-2	TRBD2	TGTGCCAGCAGCCTCACGGGGGGACTAGTGTCGGACATTCAGTACTTC	CASSLTGGLVSDIQYF
.	TRBJ1-3	TRBV13	.	TGTGCCAGCAGCTCTACAGAGAGCTCTGGAAACACCATATATTTT	CASSSTESSGNTIYF
.	TRBJ2-7	TRBV9	.	TGTGCCAGTAGCGTAGAACCTGCCGAAGTGAGCGAGCAGTACTTC	CASSVEPAEVSEQYF
once	TRBJ1-3	TRBV10-3	.	TGTGCCATCAGCGGGGATGGAAACACCATATATTTT	CAISGDGNTIYF
.	TRBJ2-7	TRBV9	TRBD2	TGTGCCAGCAGCGCGGGGACTAGCCGCTCCTACGAGCAGTACTTC	CASSAGTSRSYEQYF
.	TRBJ1-4	TRBV9	.	TGTGCCAGCAGCGTAGGCGGGGGGTTGTTTACTAATGAAAAACTGTTTTTT	CASSVGGGLFTNEKLFF
.	TRBJ2-5	TRBV7-2	.	TGTGCCAGCAGTTTGGCCCGCGCGGGAATGGGAGAGACCCAGTACTTC	CASSLARAGMGETQYF
.	TRBJ1-5	TRBV6-5	.	TGTGCCAGCAGCCGTGTAGCGGGTACCAATCAGCCCCAGCATTTT	CASSRVAGTNQPQHF
.	TRBJ2-2	TRBV6-1	TRBD2	TGTGCCAGCAAGGGACTAGCGGGATATAAGGGGGAGCTGTTTTTT	CASKGLAGYKGELFF
few	TRBJ1-2	TRBV6-5	.	TGTGCCAGCAGAAGTATCGGCTATGGCTACACCTTC	CASRSIGYGYTF
.	TRBJ2-5	TRBV10-3	.	TGTGCCATCAGTGAGGGGGCCCAAGAGACCCAGTACTTC	CAISEGAQETQYF
few	TRBJ2-7	TRBV13	TRBD2	TGTGCCAGCAGCTCCCCCTTACGTACTCTAGCGGGAGTCATTGAGCAGTACTTC	CASSSPLRTLAGVIEQYF
.	TRBJ1-4	TRBV6-5	TRBD1	TGTGCCAGCAGACGACAGGGGGTAAATGAAAAACTGTTTTTT	CASRRQGVNEKLFF
.	TRBJ1-5	TRBV7-9	TRBD1	TGTGCCAGCAGCCAGGACAGGGTCGGAAGCAATCAGCCCCAGCATTTT	CASSQDRVGSNQPQHF
.	TRBJ2-5	TRBV18	.	TGTGCCAGCTCACCCAGTACAGGGCTCCAAGAGACCCAGTACTTC	CASSPSTGLQETQYF
.	TRBJ1-1	TRBV6-1	TRBD1	TGTGCCAGCAGAGACAGGGTCGGTGAAGCTTTCTTT	CASRDRVGEAFF
.	TRBJ2-3	TRBV9	.	TGTGCCAGCAGCGTAGACCTAGTAGGAGATACGCAGTATTTT	CASSVDLVGDTQYF
.	TRBJ2-1	TRBV28	TRBD2	TGTGCCAGCAGACTAGCGGGAGTATCCTACAATGAGCAGTTCTTC	CASRLAGVSYNEQFF
once	TRBJ1-2	TRBV9	.	TGTGCCAGCAGTAACAACGGACAGACCATCTATGGCTACACCTTC	CASSNNGQTIYGYTF
.	TRBJ2-3	TRBV4-2	TRBD2	TGTGCCAGCAGCCCCCTACTCGGGGGGGATCCAGATACGCAGTATTTT	CASSPLLGGDPDTQYF
.	TRBJ2-7	TRBV10-3	.	TGTGCCATCAGTGAGCTAGCGAGCTCCTACGAGCAGTACTTC	CAISELASSYEQYF
.	TRBJ1-1	TRBV4-3	TRBD1	TGCGCCAGCAGCCAGTCCGGGACAGGGGGCACGAACACTGAAGCTTTCTTT	CASSQSGTGGTNTEAFF
.	TRBJ2-3	TRBV4-2	.	TGTGCCAGCAGCCAAGAGGGGGCCGGGAACACAGATACGCAGTATTTT	CASSQEGAGNTDTQYF
.	TRBJ2-3	TRBV5-1	TRBD1	TGCGCCAGCAGCGGCGGTGGGGGGACAGGGACCGATACGCAGTATTTT	CASSGGGGTGTDTQYF
once	TRBJ2-1	TRBV4-3	TRBD1	TGCGCCAGCAGCCGGAACATGGGCTTCGCAGGGGGTAACTCCTACAATGAGCAGTTCTTC	CASSRNMGFAGGNSYNEQFF
.	TRBJ2-1	TRBV2	.	TGTGCCACCTCGAAAGAAGGGAGAACCTACAATGAGCAGTTCTTC	CATSKEGRTYNEQFF
.	TRBJ1-5	TRBV18	.	TGTGCCAGCTCACCGGCCGGGGGTCAGCCCCAGCATTTT	CASSPAGGQPQHF
.	TRBJ2-3	TRBV5-1	TRBD2	TGCGCCAGCAGCTTGGAGCCTAGCGGGGGGGCCGCAGATACGCAGTATTTT	CASSLEPSGGAADTQYF
.	TRBJ2-3	TRBV6-5	.	TGTGCCAGCAGTTACTCCTCCAGGGGGGGCACAGATACGCAGTATTTT	CASSYSSRGGTDTQYF
.	TRBJ2-5	TRBV10-1	TRBD2	TGCGCCAGCGGAACGGGCGATAGCGGGGTGGAGACCCAGTACTTC	CASGTGDSGVETQYF
.	TRBJ2-3	TRBV4-3	TRBD1	TGCGCCAGCAGCCAAGAAGGGACAGACACAGATACGCAGTATTTT	CASSQEGTDTDTQYF
.	TRBJ2-7	TRBV2	TRBD2	TGTGCCAGCAGTGAAGGTTCTAGCGGGGTTCACGAGCAGTACTTC	CASSEGSSGVHEQYF
.	TRBJ2-7	TRBV10-3	.	TGTGCCATCAGTGAGGGTCCAGGGGAGACCTACGAGCAGTACTTC	CAISEGPGETYEQYF
.	TRBJ1-2	TRBV4-2	.	TGTGCCAGCAGCCACGGACAGATGGGGAATGGCTACACCTTC	CASSHGQMGNGYTF
.	TRBJ1-2	TRBV28	.	TGTGCCAGCAAGCAACCGACAGTCTATGGCTACACCTTC	CASKQPTVYGYTF
.	TRBJ2-1	TRBV9	.	TGTGCCAGCAGCTTCCGGGACTCGTACAATGAGCAGTTCTTC	CASSFRDSYNEQFF
.	TRBJ2-7	TRBV5-1	TRBD2	TGCGCCAGCAGCGCGGGGACTAGCGGGACGGGCGAGCAGTACTTC	CASSAGTSGTGEQYF